These T cell receptor beta chains were read from a single sample in a study of memory CD8 T cells in hepatitis C reinfection. Clones were read by immunoSEQ multiplex PCR, and TCRdb kept only the in-frame ones, dropping some. The data contain approximately 6,300 clones, 80% to 90% of them singletons. Sequencing input: naive CD8+ T cells sorted from blood. The origin of the receptors is a man over 45 with hepatitis C virus infection. CDR3s include the opening cysteine and the closing phenylalanine or tryptophan.

v_call cdr3_aa
TRBV13 CASSASSGTGAYEQYF
TRBV28 CASSPSGAIEAFF
TRBV14 CASSQVTGLAKNIQYF
TRBV30 CAWSAPSGEQYF
TRBV4-3 CASSQDHSGIYSYNEQFF
TRBV5-1 CASSLVSGEQYF
TRBV5-1 CASSLDRVGGYGYTF
TRBV27 CASSLFLGGLTDTQYF
TRBV6-1 CASTQGRDQPQHF
TRBV2 CASEGENTGELFF
TRBV5-6 CASSLAGQYQPQHF
TRBV6-4 CASSEGGNKINNEQFF
TRBV7-2 CASSTWGDLTGNSPLHF
TRBV12-5 CASGLGGGRDEQFF
TRBV4-1 CASSPEGGPYEQYF
TRBV4-1 CASSQGTSRYEQYF
TRBV19 CASSSWDSPYNEQFF
TRBV27 CASSLKQVNTEAFF
TRBV27 CASSLTSGSGWNEQFF
TRBV4-3 CASSQGLSGSRTDTQYF
TRBV23-1 CARHTPGQGANEQFF
TRBV7-3 CASSWSAGGGTDTQYF
TRBV19 CASGAGHEQYF
TRBV28 CASSLIDSYNEQFF
TRBV9 CASSVGGDYGYTF
TRBV30 CAWTGLAGVGYNEQFF
TRBV29-1 CSDQSTSGRAREQFF
TRBV27 CASSLTGTGIIF
TRBV4-1 CASSQEANTEAFF
TRBV2 CASTGLNTEAFF
TRBV5-4 CASSLVLAFSSGANVLTF
TRBV5-8 CASEYPSGANVLTF
TRBV21-1 CASSKQGSVHEQYF
TRBV18 CASSLTGLVGDTQYF
TRBV4-2 CASSQGRDRDGGYTF
TRBV5-8 CASSLHQGEQFF
TRBV27 CASSLERSSYNEQFF
TRBV18 CASSQPGQGRYEQYF
TRBV4-1 CASSLTSGGDNEQFF
TRBV7-9 CASSLAGEARGPGELFF
TRBV7-9 CASSFESYNEQFF
TRBV2 CASSEAGGDYGYTF
TRBV5-1 CASSFYTGELFF
TRBV29-1 CSVCKVDRGLGGELFF
TRBV6-6 CASSYSGDEQYF
TRBV19 CASSIGTGPDNEQFF